This is a list of T cell receptor beta chains from one sample in a study of T cell responses to AZD1222 COVID-19 vaccine. Assay: immunoSEQ multiplex PCR; the TCRdb copy retains only in-frame clones and omits some. The sample lists about 49,000 clones; approximately 79% were seen once. The starting material was peripheral blood, obtained on day 0 of MenACWY control vaccination. The receptor source for this set is an adult in good health. The CDR3 runs from the conserved cysteine through the conserved F or W. D genes are given only for firm matches. The size of a clone is reported for some rows only, either as once, few or many, or as a class for expanded clones.

j_call d_call v_call clone_size cdr3_aa cdr3_nt
TRBJ2-3 TRBD1 TRBV19 . CASKGQGGVTDTQYF TGTGCCTCGAAGGGACAGGGTGGGGTAACAGATACGCAGTATTTT
TRBJ2-1 . TRBV19 . CASSIKRRLTYNEQFF TGTGCCAGTAGTATCAAGAGGAGACTAACCTACAATGAGCAGTTCTTC
TRBJ1-2 . TRBV19 once CASSIIGGGSGGYTF TGTGCCAGTAGTATAATTGGAGGCGGGTCGGGCGGCTACACCTTC
TRBJ1-2 TRBD1 TRBV4-1 . CASSQERTGNYGYTF TGCGCCAGCAGCCAAGAAAGGACAGGGAACTATGGCTACACCTTC
TRBJ2-3 TRBD1 TRBV4-1 once CASSQQPRDRGTDTQYF TGCGCCAGCAGCCAGCAGCCCCGGGACAGAGGCACAGATACGCAGTATTTT
TRBJ2-1 . TRBV5-1 . CASSPNPLYNEQFF TGCGCCAGCAGTCCGAACCCCCTCTACAATGAGCAGTTCTTC
TRBJ2-5 . TRBV7-8 few CASIESRVEETQYF TGTGCCAGCATCGAATCTCGGGTAGAAGAGACCCAGTACTTC
TRBJ2-5 . TRBV7-2 . CASSPGTGNQETQYF TGTGCCAGCAGCCCAGGGACCGGGAACCAAGAGACCCAGTACTTC
TRBJ1-1 TRBD1 TRBV29-1 few CSAGQVNTEAFF TGCAGCGCCGGACAGGTGAACACTGAAGCTTTCTTT
TRBJ2-7 . TRBV14 . CASSQDKGPSSYEQYF TGTGCCAGCAGCCAAGATAAGGGTCCTTCCTCCTACGAGCAGTACTTC